These T cell receptor beta chains were read from a single sample in a study of blood T cell repertoires in COVID-19. Assay used: immunoSEQ multiplex PCR; TCRdb lists only in-frame clones, some missing. The sample gives approximately 280,000 clones, roughly 85% of which show up once; 5.1% is in the top ten. Material: peripheral blood. Receptors originate from a man aged 45-60 years with active or convalescent COVID-19. Both conserved end residues are part of each CDR3. The order of the fields is V gene, CDR3 length, D gene, J gene, clone size, CDR3 protein, CDR3 DNA. A D gene is named only where the DNA matches it firmly. Size values are once, few and many counts, or a class for expanded clones, and some rows have none.

>TRBV30|13|.|TRBJ2-7|.
CAWSINGLYEQYF
TGTGCCTGGAGTATAAATGGACTCTACGAGCAGTACTTC
>TRBV11-2|15|TRBD2|TRBJ2-3|.
CASSLDGRAGDTQYF
TGTGCCAGCAGCTTAGACGGGAGGGCGGGAGATACGCAGTATTTT
>TRBV28|15|TRBD1|TRBJ2-1|.
CASSPTGVRGNTQFF
TGTGCCAGCAGTCCCACAGGGGTGCGCGGAAACACACAGTTCTTC
>TRBV6-5|14|TRBD1|TRBJ1-2|.
CASNRDRLNYGYTF
TGTGCCAGCAATAGGGACAGGCTTAACTATGGCTACACCTTC
>TRBV18|16|.|TRBJ1-3|.
CASSPAGLISGNTIYF
TGTGCCAGCTCACCCGCGGGACTGATCTCTGGAAACACCATATATTTT
>TRBV5-4|14|.|TRBJ1-1|.
CASSLVLSNTEAFF
TGTGCCAGCAGCTTGGTCCTTTCGAACACTGAAGCTTTCTTT
>TRBV3-1/TRBV3-2|15|.|TRBJ2-6|.
CASSHAGTGANVLTF
TGTGCCAGCAGCCACGCCGGTACTGGGGCCAACGTCCTGACTTTC
>TRBV12-5|14|.|TRBJ1-1|.
CASGFEGEGTEAFF
TGTGCTAGTGGTTTTGAGGGTGAAGGCACTGAAGCTTTCTTT
>TRBV30|13|TRBD1|TRBJ2-7|.
CAWSKGQIYEQYF
TGTGCCTGGAGTAAGGGACAGATCTACGAGCAGTACTTC
>TRBV6-5|16|.|TRBJ2-2|.
CASSYGGLPNTGELFF
TGTGCCAGCAGTTACGGGGGACTTCCGAACACCGGGGAGCTGTTTTTT
>TRBV30|12|.|TRBJ2-2|once
CAWSGPGGELFF
TGTGCCTGGAGTGGTCCGGGCGGGGAGCTGTTTTTT
>TRBV7-9|16|TRBD2|TRBJ2-7|few
CASSLPLAGPNYEQYF
TGTGCCAGCAGCTTACCCCTAGCGGGCCCCAACTACGAGCAGTACTTC
>TRBV29-1|11|.|TRBJ1-1|.
CSVAEVTEAFF
TGCAGCGTTGCGGAGGTTACTGAAGCTTTCTTT
>TRBV2|14|TRBD1|TRBJ1-1|.
CASRGQGLDTEAFF
TGTGCCAGCAGAGGACAGGGGTTGGACACTGAAGCTTTCTTT
>TRBV27|15|.|TRBJ1-1|once
CASSSKGAVNTEAFF
TGTGCCAGCAGTTCCAAAGGGGCCGTGAACACTGAAGCTTTCTTT
>TRBV5-1|13|TRBD1|TRBJ1-1|.
CASRTTGGFEAFF
TGCGCCAGCAGAACTACAGGGGGCTTCGAAGCTTTCTTT
>TRBV2|14|.|TRBJ2-5|.
CASSPGGRGETQYF
TGTGCCAGCAGCCCCGGCGGCCGAGGGGAGACCCAGTACTTC
>TRBV7-3|13|TRBD2|TRBJ2-5|.
CASSAGTNTVQYF
TGTGCCAGCAGCGCCGGGACTAACACCGTCCAGTACTTC
>TRBV10-1|13|.|TRBJ1-5|many
CASSETGNQPQHF
TGCGCCAGCAGTGAAACCGGGAATCAGCCCCAGCATTTT
>TRBV30|12|.|TRBJ2-7|.
CAWKLDSYEQYF
TGTGCCTGGAAATTGGACAGCTACGAGCAGTACTTC
>TRBV27|12|.|TRBJ1-6|.
CASGRGSSPLHF
TGTGCCAGCGGCCGAGGCAGCTCACCCCTCCACTTT
>TRBV7-2|13|.|TRBJ2-2|.
CASSLMSAGELFF
TGTGCCAGCAGCTTAATGTCGGCCGGGGAGCTGTTTTTT
>TRBV7-3|13|.|TRBJ2-3|.
CASSLGRADTQYF
TGTGCCAGCAGCTTGGGCAGGGCGGATACGCAGTATTTT
>TRBV11-1|16|TRBD1|TRBJ2-4|.
CASSPRRAGGANIQYF
TGTGCCAGCAGCCCGCGCAGGGCAGGGGGCGCGAACATTCAGTACTTC
>TRBV5-1|19|TRBD2|TRBJ2-1|once
CASSLLGFTSGSPYNEQFF
TGCGCCAGCAGCTTGTTAGGTTTTACTAGCGGGTCCCCCTACAATGAGCAGTTCTTC
>TRBV19|15|.|TRBJ2-3|.
CASSIVAATEDTQYF
TGTGCCAGTAGTATAGTAGCAGCGACGGAAGATACGCAGTATTTT
>TRBV28|15|TRBD1|TRBJ1-5|.
CASSLGQGGNQPQHF
TGTGCCAGCAGTTTGGGACAGGGTGGCAATCAGCCCCAGCATTTT
>TRBV3-1/TRBV3-2|14|TRBD1|TRBJ1-2|.
CASSQTGTGDGYTF
TGTGCCAGCAGCCAAACCGGGACAGGGGATGGCTACACCTTC
>TRBV4-2|17|TRBD1|TRBJ2-1|.
CASSQDPGTGARNEQFF
TGTGCCAGCAGCCAAGATCCCGGGACAGGGGCGAGAAATGAGCAGTTCTTC
>TRBV27|16|TRBD1|TRBJ2-3|.
CASNSVGTVNTDTQYF
TGTGCCAGCAATTCGGTAGGGACAGTTAACACAGATACGCAGTATTTT
>TRBV30|13|.|TRBJ2-5|once
CACRRGGGETQYF
TGTGCCTGCCGGAGGGGCGGCGGGGAGACCCAGTACTTC
>TRBV12-3/TRBV12-4|13|.|TRBJ1-2|.
CASSLWGESSYTF
TGTGCCAGCAGTTTATGGGGGGAGTCCTCCTACACCTTC
>TRBV24-1|16|.|TRBJ1-3|.
CATGDRNQGSGNTIYF
TGTGCCACCGGTGACAGAAATCAGGGGAGTGGAAACACCATATATTTT
>TRBV2|17|.|TRBJ1-6|few
CASSETHLSSYNSPLHF
TGTGCCAGCAGTGAAACTCACTTGAGCTCCTATAATTCACCCCTCCACTTT
>TRBV5-4|16|.|TRBJ2-3|.
CASSPREIIPTDTQYF
TGTGCCAGCAGCCCCCGGGAGATAATACCCACAGATACGCAGTATTTT
>TRBV28|13|TRBD2|TRBJ2-5|once
CASSLRGGATQYF
TGTGCCAGCAGCCTACGGGGGGGGGCGACCCAGTACTTC
>TRBV18|16|TRBD2|TRBJ2-7|once
CASSPSRLAESYEQYF
TGTGCCAGCTCACCGTCGCGGCTAGCGGAATCCTACGAGCAGTACTTC
>TRBV28|13|.|TRBJ2-2|.
CASRGHGSGELFF
TGTGCCAGCAGGGGGCACGGTTCCGGGGAGCTGTTTTTT
>TRBV2|13|TRBD1|TRBJ1-2|few
CASSQQGADGYTF
TGTGCCAGCAGCCAGCAGGGGGCGGATGGCTACACCTTC
>TRBV9|15|TRBD2|TRBJ2-3|.
CASSVGLAGGDTQYF
TGTGCCAGCAGCGTAGGACTAGCGGGAGGAGATACGCAGTATTTT
>TRBV6-1|14|.|TRBJ2-3|.
CASSEGREADTQYF
TGTGCCAGCAGTGAAGGACGGGAAGCGGATACGCAGTATTTT
>TRBV12-5|12|TRBD1|TRBJ1-1|few
CASGLGTGVAFF
TGTGCTAGTGGTTTGGGGACAGGGGTTGCTTTCTTT
>TRBV5-1|16|TRBD2|TRBJ2-2|.
CASSSQPSGSTGELFF
TGCGCCAGCAGCTCTCAGCCTAGCGGGAGCACCGGGGAGCTGTTTTTT
>TRBV20-1|13|.|TRBJ1-1|.
CSASTDRNTEAFF
TGCAGTGCTAGTACTGACAGGAACACTGAAGCTTTCTTT
>TRBV5-4|16|TRBD1|TRBJ2-7|.
CASSKSSGTGAYEQYF
TGTGCCAGCAGCAAATCATCCGGGACAGGGGCTTACGAGCAGTACTTC
>TRBV7-2|13|TRBD2|TRBJ2-5|.
CASSLLGEGSQYF
TGTGCCAGCAGCCTCCTAGGGGAGGGTTCCCAGTACTTC
>TRBV14|18|TRBD2|TRBJ2-3|.
CASSRGAGLAGEADTQYF
TGTGCCAGCAGCCGAGGAGCCGGACTAGCGGGAGAAGCAGATACGCAGTATTTT
>TRBV19|13|.|TRBJ1-2|.
CASSTGLLYGYTF
TGTGCCAGCTCGACAGGCCTCCTCTATGGCTACACCTTC
>TRBV18|14|.|TRBJ1-1|.
CASSPGVTRTEAFF
TGTGCCAGCTCACCCGGGGTGACGAGAACTGAAGCTTTCTTT